The present T cell receptor beta chain was sequenced within a study of T cells in Graves' hyperthyroidism and ophthalmopathy. Looking at the study overall: Before any treatment, at initial diagnosis, peripheral blood was collected. Study observations and caveats: Model output signaled ophthalmopathy a median approximately 6 months ahead of onset. Patients with ophthalmopathy were separated from those with stable hyperthyroidism by a 13 V-J model.

Amplification of TCR beta CDR3 regions used RNA as the template. In the first-round RT-PCR of the TCR CDR3, the HTBI primer set was used. TCRdb ran MiXCR on the multiplex PCR reads and lists one entry per CDR3 protein. Altogether 330,000 or so distinct CDR3 sequences are present, around 20% being singletons, with the ten largest covering roughly 39%. This clonotype has at least ten counts. Its cognate antigen is unknown. Trimming cost V 0 bases and J 6 bases, with 12 bases left between them. Germline assignment: CDR1 SGHNT and CDR2 YENEEA. CDR3 length: 15 residues. Sequencing was carried out using blood. The V gene is TRBV11-3, the J gene TRBJ2-1; D unclear. This clonotype was sampled from a man in his fifties with Graves' ophthalmopathy. CDR3 sequence reads: CASSLEGRSGNEQFF. Here the CDR3 DNA reads TGTGCCAGCAGCTTAGAAGGACGAAGTGGCAATGAGCAGTTCTTC.